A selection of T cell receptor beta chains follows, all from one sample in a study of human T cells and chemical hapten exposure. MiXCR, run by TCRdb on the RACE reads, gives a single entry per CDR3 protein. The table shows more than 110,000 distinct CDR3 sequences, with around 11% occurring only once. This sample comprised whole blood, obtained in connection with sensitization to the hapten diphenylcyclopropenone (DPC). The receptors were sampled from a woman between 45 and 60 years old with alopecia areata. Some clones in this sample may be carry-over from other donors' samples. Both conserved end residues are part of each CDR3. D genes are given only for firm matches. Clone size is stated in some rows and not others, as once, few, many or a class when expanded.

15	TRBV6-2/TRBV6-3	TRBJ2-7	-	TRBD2	TGTGCCAGTCAGATAGCGGGAGGCCTCGCCTACGAGCAGTACTTC	CASQIAGGLAYEQYF
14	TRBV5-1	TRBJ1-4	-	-	TGCGCCAGCAGCCAACAGCGACCCAATGAAAAACTGTTTTTT	CASSQQRPNEKLFF
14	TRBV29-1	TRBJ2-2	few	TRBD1	TGCAGCGTCCGGACAGGGCGGGCTTCCGGGGAGCTGTTTTTT	CSVRTGRASGELFF
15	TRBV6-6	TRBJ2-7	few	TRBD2	TGTGCCAGCAGTCCGGCGGTAGCGGGAGACTACGAGCAGTACTTC	CASSPAVAGDYEQYF
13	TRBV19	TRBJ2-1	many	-	TGTGCCAGTAGTATGATCCACTTCGGAGAGCAGTTCTTC	CASSMIHFGEQFF
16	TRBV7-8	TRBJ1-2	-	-	TGTGCCAGCAGCTTAGATGCCTACGGCAGTCGCTATGGCTACACCTTC	CASSLDAYGSRYGYTF
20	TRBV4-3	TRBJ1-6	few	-	TGCGCCAGCAGCCAACGTACCCCAACACCGGGGAGCTCCTATAATTCACCCCTCCACTTT	CASSQRTPTPGSSYNSPLHF
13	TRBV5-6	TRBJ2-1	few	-	TGTGCCAGCAGCTTGGTGGGGGCCAATGAGCAGTTCTTC	CASSLVGANEQFF
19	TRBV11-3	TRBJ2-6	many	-	TGTGCCAGCAGCCACCCGACCTCTGGGGGAAGTTCCGGGGCCAACGTCCTGACTTTC	CASSHPTSGGSSGANVLTF
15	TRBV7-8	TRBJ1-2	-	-	TGTGCCAGCAGCTTGTTTCAGGGGACGCATAATGGCTACACCTTC	CASSLFQGTHNGYTF
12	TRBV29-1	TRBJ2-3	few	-	TGCAGCGGGGTGGTGTTCACAGATACGCAGTATTTT	CSGVVFTDTQYF
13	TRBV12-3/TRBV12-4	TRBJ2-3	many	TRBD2	TGTGCCAGCATTAGCGGGAGGGCAGATACGCAGTATTTT	CASISGRADTQYF
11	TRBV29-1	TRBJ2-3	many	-	TGCAGCGGGCAGAACACAGATACGCAGTATTTT	CSGQNTDTQYF
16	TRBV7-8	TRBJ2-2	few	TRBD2	TGTGCCAGCAGCGGACGTAGCGGGAGTGTCACCGGGGAGCTGTTTTTT	CASSGRSGSVTGELFF
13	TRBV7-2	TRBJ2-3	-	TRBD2	TGTGCCAGCAGCCCGACTAGCTGGGGGACGCAGTATTTT	CASSPTSWGTQYF
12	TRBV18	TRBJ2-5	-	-	TGTGCCAGCTCGTCCCTTAAAGAGACCCAGTACTTC	CASSSLKETQYF
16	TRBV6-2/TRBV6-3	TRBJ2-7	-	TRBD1	TGTGCCAGCCCCCCCTCTAACAGGGGCATGATCTACGAGCAGTACTTC	CASPPSNRGMIYEQYF
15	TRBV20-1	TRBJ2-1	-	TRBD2	TGCAGTGCTAGTCTCCTAGCGGGAGGACTCAATGAGCAGTTCTTC	CSASLLAGGLNEQFF
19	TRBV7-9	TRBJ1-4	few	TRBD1	TGTGCCAGCATCCGGGGACAGGGGGCGAGCCGATCCACTAATGAAAAACTGTTTTTT	CASIRGQGASRSTNEKLFF
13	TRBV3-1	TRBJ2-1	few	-	TGTGCCAGCAGCCAAGCCGTACACAATGAGCAGTTCTTC	CASSQAVHNEQFF
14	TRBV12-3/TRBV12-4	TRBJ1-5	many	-	TGTGCCAGCAGTTTGGACGGGGGTAATCAGCCCCAGCATTTT	CASSLDGGNQPQHF
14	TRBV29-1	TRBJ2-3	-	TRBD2	TGCAGCGGGGCAAGACTAGCGGGAGCAGATACGCAGTATTTT	CSGARLAGADTQYF
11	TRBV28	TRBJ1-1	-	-	TGTGCCAGCCGCAGGAACCCTGAAGCTTTCTTT	CASRRNPEAFF
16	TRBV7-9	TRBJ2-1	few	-	TGTGCCAGCAGCCCAATAACAGGTCTCTCCTACAATGAGCAGTTCTTC	CASSPITGLSYNEQFF
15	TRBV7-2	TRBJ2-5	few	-	TGTGCCAGCAGTGACACCGGGACTCGGTGGGAGACCCAGTACTTC	CASSDTGTRWETQYF
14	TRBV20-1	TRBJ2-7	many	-	TGCAGTGCTAGAGATAAGGCGGGGCCCTACGAGCAGTACTTC	CSARDKAGPYEQYF
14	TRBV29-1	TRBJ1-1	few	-	TGCAGCGTTGACGGGGGGGTCTTGAACACTGAAGCTTTCTTT	CSVDGGVLNTEAFF
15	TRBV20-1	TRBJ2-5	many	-	TGCAGTGCTAGAGGATTAGCGTGGAGCCAAGAGACCCAGTACTTC	CSARGLAWSQETQYF
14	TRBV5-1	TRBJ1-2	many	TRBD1	TGCGCCAGCAGCTTAACAGGGGCTAAATATGGCTACACCTTC	CASSLTGAKYGYTF
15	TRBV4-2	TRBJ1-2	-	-	TGTGCCAGCAGCCAAGATAGCCAGGCGGGCTATGGCTACACCTTC	CASSQDSQAGYGYTF
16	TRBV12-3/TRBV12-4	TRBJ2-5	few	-	TGTGCCAGCAGTTTAGGCCCGGGACTCTCGCAAGAGACCCAGTACTTC	CASSLGPGLSQETQYF
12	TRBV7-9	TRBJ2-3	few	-	TGTGCCAGCAGCATGTCAACAGATACGCAGTATTTT	CASSMSTDTQYF
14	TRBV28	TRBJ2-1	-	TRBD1	TGTGCCAGCACCCGGGACAGGCTTTTGGATGAGCAGTTCTTC	CASTRDRLLDEQFF
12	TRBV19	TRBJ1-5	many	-	TGTGCCAGTAGTGGCGTCGATCAGCCCCAGCATTTT	CASSGVDQPQHF
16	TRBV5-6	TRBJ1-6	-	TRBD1	TGTGCCAGCAGCCTCCGGACAGGTACCAATAATTCACCCCTCCACTTT	CASSLRTGTNNSPLHF
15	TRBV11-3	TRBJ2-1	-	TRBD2	TGTGCCAGCTCAGGAGCGGGAGGCTCCTACAATGAGCAGTTCTTC	CASSGAGGSYNEQFF
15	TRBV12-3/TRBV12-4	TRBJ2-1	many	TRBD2	TGTGCCAGCAGTGGACTAGCGGGGCTATACAATGAGCAGTTCTTC	CASSGLAGLYNEQFF
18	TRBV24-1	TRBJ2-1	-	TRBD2	TGTGCCACCAGTGATTCCCCTATAGCGGGGTCGGCCTACAATGAGCAGTTCTTC	CATSDSPIAGSAYNEQFF
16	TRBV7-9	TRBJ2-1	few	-	TGTGCCAGCAGCTTATCCCCACAGGGATCCTACAATGAGCAGTTCTTC	CASSLSPQGSYNEQFF
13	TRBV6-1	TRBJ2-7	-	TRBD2	TGTGCCAGCACCGGGACTAGCCTCTCCGAGCAGTACTTC	CASTGTSLSEQYF
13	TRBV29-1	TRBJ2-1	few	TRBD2	TGCAGCGTTGCCCCCCGACTAGCCTTCTTCTCGTTCTTC	CSVAPRLAFFSFF
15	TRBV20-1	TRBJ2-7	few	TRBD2	TGCAGTGCTCCCGCTTGGGCTAGCGGGAGGTACGAGCAGTACTTC	CSAPAWASGRYEQYF
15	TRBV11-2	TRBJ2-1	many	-	TGTGCCAGCAGCTCCTATGGGGGGATGGGCAATGAGCAGTTCTTC	CASSSYGGMGNEQFF
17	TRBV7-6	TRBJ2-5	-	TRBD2	TGTGCCAGCAGCTTAGAGGCTAGCGGGAGACCTCAAGAGACCCAGTACTTC	CASSLEASGRPQETQYF
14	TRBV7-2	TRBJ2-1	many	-	TGTGCCAGCAGCTTGGGAAGAACTAAATACGAGCAGTTCTTC	CASSLGRTKYEQFF
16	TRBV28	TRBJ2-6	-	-	TGTGCCAGCAGTTCCCCCCGGACTGCTGGGGCCAACGTCCTGACTTTC	CASSSPRTAGANVLTF
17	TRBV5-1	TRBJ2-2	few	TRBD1	TGCGCCAGCAGCTCCCAGGGGGCGCGGATGAACACCGGGGAGCTGTTTTTT	CASSSQGARMNTGELFF
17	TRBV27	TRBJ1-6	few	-	TGTGCCAGCACCCAGACCGGGACCCGCCAGGTTTGGTCACCCCTCCACTTT	CASTQTGTRQVWSPLHF
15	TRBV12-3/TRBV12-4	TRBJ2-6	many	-	TGTGCCAGCAGTTTAGGCGGCGCTGGGGCCAACGTCCTGACTTTC	CASSLGGAGANVLTF
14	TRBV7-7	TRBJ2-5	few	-	TGTGCTAGCAGCCCTACTCGATCCCAAGAGACCCAGTACTTC	CASSPTRSQETQYF
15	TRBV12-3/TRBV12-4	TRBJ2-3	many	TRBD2	TGTGCCAGCACCGGGACTAGCCGGCTCACAGATACGCAGTATTTT	CASTGTSRLTDTQYF